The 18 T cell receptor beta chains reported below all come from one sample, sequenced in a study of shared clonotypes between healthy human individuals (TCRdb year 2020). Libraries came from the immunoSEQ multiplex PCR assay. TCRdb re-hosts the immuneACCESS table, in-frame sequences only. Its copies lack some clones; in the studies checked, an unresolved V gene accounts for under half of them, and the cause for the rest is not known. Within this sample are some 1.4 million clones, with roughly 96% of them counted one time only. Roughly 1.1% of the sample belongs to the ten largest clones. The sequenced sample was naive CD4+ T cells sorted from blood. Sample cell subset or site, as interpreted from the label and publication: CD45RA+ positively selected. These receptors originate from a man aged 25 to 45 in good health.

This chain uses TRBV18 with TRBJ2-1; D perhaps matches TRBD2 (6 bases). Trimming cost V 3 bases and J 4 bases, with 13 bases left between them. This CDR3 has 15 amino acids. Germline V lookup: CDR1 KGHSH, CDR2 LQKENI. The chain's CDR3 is CASSPEEGSYNEQFF. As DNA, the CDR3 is TGTGCCAGCTCACCGGAGGAGGGGTCTTACAATGAGCAGTTCTTC.

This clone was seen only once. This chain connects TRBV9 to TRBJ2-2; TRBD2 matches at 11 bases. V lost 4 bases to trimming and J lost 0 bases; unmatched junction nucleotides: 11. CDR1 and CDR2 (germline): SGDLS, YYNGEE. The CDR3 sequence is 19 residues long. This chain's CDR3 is CASSIQNGLAGANTGELFF. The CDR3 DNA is TGTGCCAGCAGCATACAGAACGGACTAGCGGGTGCGAACACCGGGGAGCTGTTTTTT.

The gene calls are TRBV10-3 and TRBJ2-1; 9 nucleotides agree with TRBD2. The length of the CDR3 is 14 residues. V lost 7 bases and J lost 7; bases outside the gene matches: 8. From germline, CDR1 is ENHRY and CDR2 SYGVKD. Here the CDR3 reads CAITRAGLANEQFF. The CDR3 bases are TGTGCCATCACCCGGGCGGGACTAGCAAATGAGCAGTTCTTC.

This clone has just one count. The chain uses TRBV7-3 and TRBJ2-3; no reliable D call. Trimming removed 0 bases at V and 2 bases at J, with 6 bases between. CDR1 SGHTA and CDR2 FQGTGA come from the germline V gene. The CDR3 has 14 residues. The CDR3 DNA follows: TGTGCCAGCAGCTTAACCCACCCCACAGATACGCAGTATTTT. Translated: CASSLTHPTDTQYF.

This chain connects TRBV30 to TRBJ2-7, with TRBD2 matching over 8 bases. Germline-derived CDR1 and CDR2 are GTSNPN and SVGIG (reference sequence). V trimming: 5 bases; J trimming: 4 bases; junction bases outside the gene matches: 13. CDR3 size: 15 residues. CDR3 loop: CAWRGFREGLYEQYF. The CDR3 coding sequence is TGTGCCTGGCGCGGCTTCCGGGAGGGCCTTTACGAGCAGTACTTC.

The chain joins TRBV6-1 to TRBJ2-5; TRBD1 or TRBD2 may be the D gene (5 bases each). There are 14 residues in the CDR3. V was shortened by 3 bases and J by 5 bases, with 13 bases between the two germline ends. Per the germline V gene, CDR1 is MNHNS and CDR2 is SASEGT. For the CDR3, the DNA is TGTGCCAGCAGTGAGGGGGTGTTTCGGGAGACCCAGTACTTC. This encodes CASSEGVFRETQYF.

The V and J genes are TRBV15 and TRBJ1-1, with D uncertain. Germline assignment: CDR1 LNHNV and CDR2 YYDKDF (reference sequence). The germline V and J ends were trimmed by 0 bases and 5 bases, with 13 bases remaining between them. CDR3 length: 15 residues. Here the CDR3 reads CATSRDLGSETEAFF. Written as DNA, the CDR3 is TGTGCCACCAGCAGAGATTTGGGCAGCGAAACTGAAGCTTTCTTT.

The CDR3 sequence: CAWVTGGEQYF. In DNA form, the CDR3 reads TGTGCCTGGGTTACAGGGGGCGAGCAGTACTTC. The gene calls are TRBV30 and TRBJ2-7; TRBD1 matches 8 bases. This CDR3 is 11 amino acids long. Trimming removed 5 bases from V and 6 bases from J; junction bases left unmatched: 3. Per germline, CDR1 GTSNPN and CDR2 SVGIG (reference sequence).

The CDR3 nucleotides are TGCGCCAGCAGCTTACCTACCGGGACAGGGAGCACAGATACGCAGTATTTT. Its translation: CASSLPTGTGSTDTQYF. The chain employs TRBV5-1 and TRBJ2-3; 9 bases map to TRBD1. This CDR3 comprises 17 residues. The germline V gene encodes CDR1 SGHRS and CDR2 YFSETQ. The V and J ends lost 2 bases and 0 bases, in that order; junction bases with no gene match: 7.

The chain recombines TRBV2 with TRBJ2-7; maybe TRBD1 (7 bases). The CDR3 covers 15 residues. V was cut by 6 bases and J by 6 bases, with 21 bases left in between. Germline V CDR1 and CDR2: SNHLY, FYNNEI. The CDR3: CASSPEPRGVSEQYF. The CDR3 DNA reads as TGTGCCAGCAGCCCCGAACCCAGGGGGGTCTCCGAGCAGTACTTC. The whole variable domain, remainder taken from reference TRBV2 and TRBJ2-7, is EPEVTQTPSHQVTQMGQEVILRCVPISNHLYFYWYRQILGQKVEFLVSFYNNEISEKSEIFDDQFSVERPDGSNFTLKIRSTKLEDSAMYFCASSPEPRGVSEQYFGPGTRLTVT.

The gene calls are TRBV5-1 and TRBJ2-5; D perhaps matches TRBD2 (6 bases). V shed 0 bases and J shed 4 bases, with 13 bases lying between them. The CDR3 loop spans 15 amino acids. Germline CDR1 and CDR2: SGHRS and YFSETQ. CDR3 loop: CASSLGPGVGETQYF. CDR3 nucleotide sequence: TGCGCCAGCAGCTTGGGGCCGGGAGTCGGAGAGACCCAGTACTTC.

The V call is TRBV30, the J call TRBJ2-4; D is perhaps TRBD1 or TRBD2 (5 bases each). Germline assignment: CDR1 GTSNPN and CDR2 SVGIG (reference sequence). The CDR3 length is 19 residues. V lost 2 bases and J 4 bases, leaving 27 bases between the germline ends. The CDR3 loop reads CAWSCWLTGTQEEKNIQYF. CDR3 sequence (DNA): TGTGCCTGGAGTTGTTGGCTTACCGGGACCCAAGAGGAGAAAAACATTCAGTACTTC.

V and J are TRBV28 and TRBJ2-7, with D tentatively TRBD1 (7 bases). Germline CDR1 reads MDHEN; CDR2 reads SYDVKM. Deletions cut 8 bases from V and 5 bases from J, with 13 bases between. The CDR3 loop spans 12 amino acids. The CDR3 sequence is CASRLRGDEQYF. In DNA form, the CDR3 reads TGTGCCAGCCGTCTCAGGGGGGACGAGCAGTACTTC.

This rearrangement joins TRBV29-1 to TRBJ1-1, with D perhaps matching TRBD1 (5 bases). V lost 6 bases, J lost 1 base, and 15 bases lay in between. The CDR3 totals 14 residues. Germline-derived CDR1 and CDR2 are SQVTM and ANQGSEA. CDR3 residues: CSVGPFGQNTEAFF. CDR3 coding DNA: TGCAGCGTGGGACCATTTGGCCAGAACACTGAAGCTTTCTTT. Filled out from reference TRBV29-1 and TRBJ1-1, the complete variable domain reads SAVISQKPSRDICQRGTSLTIQCQVDSQVTMMFWYRQQPGQSLTLIATANQGSEATYESGFVIDKFPISRPNLTFSTLTVSNMSPEDSSIYLCSVGPFGQNTEAFFGQGTRLTVV.

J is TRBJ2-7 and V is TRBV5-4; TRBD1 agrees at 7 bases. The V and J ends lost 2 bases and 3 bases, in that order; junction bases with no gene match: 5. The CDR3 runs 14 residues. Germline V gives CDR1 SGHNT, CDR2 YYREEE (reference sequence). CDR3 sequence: CASSFGTAIYEQYF. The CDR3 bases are TGTGCCAGCAGCTTCGGGACAGCTATCTACGAGCAGTACTTC.

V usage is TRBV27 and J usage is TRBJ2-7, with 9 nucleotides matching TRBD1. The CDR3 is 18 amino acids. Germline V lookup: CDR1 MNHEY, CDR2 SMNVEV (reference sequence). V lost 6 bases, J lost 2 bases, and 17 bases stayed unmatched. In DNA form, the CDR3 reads TGTGCCAGCAGCCGCGGACAGGGGACTTCTATTTTCCCCTACGAGCAGTACTTC. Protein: CASSRGQGTSIFPYEQYF.

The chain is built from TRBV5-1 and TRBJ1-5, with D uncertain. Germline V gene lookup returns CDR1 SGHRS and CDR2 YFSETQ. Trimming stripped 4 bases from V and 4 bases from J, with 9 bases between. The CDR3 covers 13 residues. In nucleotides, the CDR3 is TGCGCCAGCAGCCCGGCGGGGAATCAGCCCCAGCATTTT. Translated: CASSPAGNQPQHF.

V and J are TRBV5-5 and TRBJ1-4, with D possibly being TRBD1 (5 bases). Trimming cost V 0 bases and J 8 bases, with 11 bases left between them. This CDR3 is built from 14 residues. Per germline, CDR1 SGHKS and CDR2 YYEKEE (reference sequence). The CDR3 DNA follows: TGTGCCAGCAGCTTGGCGGGGCTTCGAGAAAAACTGTTTTTT. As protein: CASSLAGLREKLFF.